This T cell receptor (beta chain) originates from a study of cytomegalovirus exposure and HLA in healthy donors. Primers for the PCR totalled 60 Vbeta and 13 Jbeta. Sequencing was performed with immunoSEQ multiplex PCR; in TCRdb, only in-frame clones are kept and a portion is missing. The sample records around 96,000 clones, 64% being singletons. Study results and caveats: Despite most TCR sequences being rare, some public TCRs occurred in many donors. Later analysis identified several of the most significant clusters that appeared linked to common viral pathogens. It has been reported that TCR beta sequences accurately predicted the HLA-A and HLA-B alleles of most subjects. A prior analysis recorded that most TCR beta V segments were productive about 90% or about 30% of the time.

V shed 4 bases and J 6 bases; nucleotides not matched to a gene: 17. Germline CDR1 LNHDA, CDR2 SQIVND (reference sequence). The CDR3 length is 18 residues. With respect to this clone: Its antigen remains unknown.

Input material: PBMCs. The source is a man in his fifties or sixties in good health and CMV-seronegative. V usage is TRBV19 and J usage is TRBJ1-4; 7 bases fit TRBD1. The CDR3 DNA is TGTGCCAGTAGTACCCGTTGGCGGGACAGTTCCCGGGATGAAAAACTGTTTTTT. It is translated as CASSTRWRDSSRDEKLFF.